Presented here are 20 T cell receptor beta chains from one specimen sequenced in a study of cytomegalovirus exposure and HLA in healthy donors. PCR amplification relied on 60 Vbeta primers (plus 13 Jbeta primers). Clones were sequenced by immunoSEQ multiplex PCR, and TCRdb holds only the in-frame ones, with some missing. Of around 160,000 clones in the sample, roughly 80% were seen once. Material: PBMCs. The receptors were gathered from a male donor in good health and CMV-seronegative.

The J gene is TRBJ1-1, the V gene TRBV5-4; TRBD1 matches at 9 bases. Losses at the gene ends were 4 bases for V and 0 bases for J; bases not matched to a gene: 10. CDR1 and CDR2 from the germline V gene are SGHNT and YYREEE (reference sequence). This CDR3 is built from 17 residues. The CDR3 sequence is CASSPHGQGLMNTEAFF. The CDR3 DNA follows: TGTGCCAGCAGCCCCCACGGACAGGGGCTCATGAACACTGAAGCTTTCTTT.

The V gene is TRBV21-1, the J gene TRBJ2-1; the table's D gene call, TRBD1, was not cross checked with the DNA. TRBV21-1 is a known pseudogene. The length of the CDR3 is 14 residues. CDR3 coding DNA: TGTGCCAGCAGCAAAGTGGGCAGCAATAATGAGCAGTTCTTC. Translating it yields CASSKVGSNNEQFF.

The V gene is TRBV6-5, the J gene TRBJ1-3; no clear D gene. Germline V gene data show CDR1 as MNHEY and CDR2 as SVGAGI. This CDR3 region has 13 residues. V was cut by 7 bases and J by 0 bases, with 7 bases left in between. The CDR3 coding sequence is TGTGCCAGCATCTCAGGCTCTGGAAACACCATATATTTT. Translated, it gives CASISGSGNTIYF.

The chain employs TRBV27 and TRBJ2-5; 7 positions agree with TRBD2. With the DNA end fitting TRBJ2-7 better, the J assignment may be wrong. CDR1 is MNHEY and CDR2 is SMNVEV in the germline V gene (reference sequence). This CDR3 has 14 amino acids. The CDR3 region has the DNA TGTGCCAGCAGTAGCCGGGGAGGGCCCTACGAGCAGTACTTC. Translating it yields CASSSRGGPYEQYF.

The chain joins TRBV28 to TRBJ2-1; 7 bases match TRBD2. V was pared by 0 bases and J by 7 bases, with 21 bases of the junction left unmatched. The CDR3 is 20 residues long. The germline CDR1 and CDR2 sequences are MDHEN and SYDVKM. The CDR3 coding sequence is TGTGCCAGCAGTTTATGGGGCAGAATCACACCCCCAGGGACTACGAATGAGCAGTTCTTC. It encodes CASSLWGRITPPGTTNEQFF. The whole variable domain, filled in from reference TRBV28 and TRBJ2-1, reads DVKVTQSSRYLVKRTGEKVFLECVQDMDHENMFWYRQDPGLGLRLIYFSYDVKMKEKGDIPEGYSVSREKKERFSLILESASTNQTSMYLCASSLWGRITPPGTTNEQFFGPGTRLTVL.

The genes are TRBV6-5 and TRBJ2-1; 11 bases fit TRBD2. V trimming: 7 bases; J trimming: 1 base; junction bases outside the gene matches: 3. The CDR3 consists of 15 residues. Germline assignment: CDR1 MNHEY and CDR2 SVGAGI. This CDR3 is CASTRLAGSYNEQFF. CDR3 in DNA: TGTGCCAGCACCCGACTAGCGGGATCCTACAATGAGCAGTTCTTC.

The genes are TRBV30 and TRBJ1-1; D is uncertain. The CDR3 totals 12 residues. Germline CDR1 reads GTSNPN; CDR2 reads SVGIG (reference sequence). V lost 4 bases and J lost 4, with 10 bases in between. In DNA form, the CDR3 reads TGTGCCTGGAAGAGAATACTCACTGAAGCTTTCTTT. Translating gives CAWKRILTEAFF.

The V gene is TRBV5-4, the J gene TRBJ2-5; D is perhaps TRBD2 (6 bases). From germline, CDR1 is SGHNT and CDR2 YYREEE (reference sequence). The CDR3 is made up of 15 amino acids. V was pared by 4 bases and J by 5 bases, with 18 bases between. CDR3 sequence reads: CASSTRGARGETQYF. The CDR3 nucleotides are TGTGCCAGCAGCACCCGGGGAGCTCGGGGGGAGACCCAGTACTTC.

The V and J genes are TRBV7-8 and TRBJ2-1; D unclear. This CDR3 is 15 amino acids long. V was pared by 0 bases and J by 1 base, with 7 bases between. Germline V lookup: CDR1 SGHVS, CDR2 FQNEAQ. CDR3 nucleotide sequence: TGTGCCAGCAGCTTAGCCGGTGCGTCCTACAATGAGCAGTTCTTC. It specifies CASSLAGASYNEQFF.

The chain recombines TRBV27 with TRBJ2-7; the D gene is possibly TRBD2 (6 bases). Trimming cost V 6 bases and J 0 bases, with 15 bases left between them. From germline, CDR1 is MNHEY and CDR2 SMNVEV (reference sequence). This CDR3 spans 15 amino acids. The CDR3 sequence is CASSWTGGASYEQYF. Here the CDR3 DNA reads TGTGCCAGCAGCTGGACCGGGGGAGCCTCCTACGAGCAGTACTTC.

This clone was observed a single time. J is TRBJ2-1 and V is TRBV2, with D hard to call. CDR1 and CDR2 from the germline V gene are SNHLY and FYNNEI. The length of the CDR3 is 15 residues. Trimming took off 6 bases at V and 5 bases at J, with 17 bases between the two ends. In nucleotides, the CDR3 is TGTGCCAGCAGCCCCACTCTGGGTGGAGACAATGAGCAGTTCTTC. Translating gives CASSPTLGGDNEQFF.

In DNA, the CDR3 is TGTGCCAGCAGTACCTACAGGCAGCTTAGTGAAGCTTTCTTT. Translation gives CASSTYRQLSEAFF. The chain couples TRBV6-5 to TRBJ1-1; possible D gene TRBD1, 5 bases. V was pared by 5 bases and J by 7 bases, with 17 bases between. CDR1 MNHEY and CDR2 SVGAGI come from the germline V gene. CDR3 length: 14 residues.

The chain links TRBV5-1 to TRBJ2-7; TRBD2 aligns across 10 bases. This CDR3 contains 14 residues. CDR1 is SGHRS, CDR2 YFSETQ, per germline. Trimming at V came to 5 bases and at J to 3 bases, leaving 5 bases not matched to a gene. The DNA of the CDR3 is TGCGCCAGCAGACCTTCTAGCGGGAGCTACGAGCAGTACTTC. Translating gives CASRPSSGSYEQYF.

The genes are TRBV4-3 and TRBJ2-1; TRBD2 matches 14 bases. The CDR3 sequence is 15 residues long. In germline, CDR1 is LGHNA, CDR2 YSLEER. Trimming took 5 bases from V and 6 from J; bases not matched to a gene: 3. CDR3 residues: CASSEGTSGSNEQFF. The CDR3 DNA reads TGCGCCAGCAGCGAAGGGACTAGCGGGAGCAATGAGCAGTTCTTC.

The CDR3 DNA sequence: TGTGCCAGCAGCCGCCGACAGGGGGAGGACTATGGCTACACCTTC. Its translation: CASSRRQGEDYGYTF. This sequence joins TRBV4-2 and TRBJ1-2; 9 nucleotides match TRBD1. Trimming removed 4 bases from V and 3 bases from J; junction bases left unmatched: 6. CDR1 is LGHNA and CDR2 is YNFKEQ in the germline V gene. This CDR3 contains 15 residues.

This clone was found once. V and J are TRBV4-3 and TRBJ2-3, with TRBD1 identical over 9 bases. After removal of 5 bases from V and 4 bases from J, the junction contained 16 bases not matched to a gene. Germline-derived CDR1 and CDR2 are LGHNA and YSLEER. The CDR3 covers 18 residues. CDR3 coding DNA: TGCGCCAGCAGCTCGGGACAGGGTCTTCCCCTAGGGGCAGATACGCAGTATTTT. Protein sequence: CASSSGQGLPLGADTQYF.

V usage is TRBV7-8 and J usage is TRBJ2-1; D ambiguous. This CDR3 spans 15 amino acids. Trimming took 4 bases from V and 9 from J, leaving 19 bases between them. The germline CDR1 and CDR2 sequences are SGHVS and FQNEAQ. This CDR3 reads CASSSTRVRTGEQFF. In DNA form, the CDR3 reads TGTGCCAGCAGCTCCACCCGAGTGAGAACTGGTGAGCAGTTCTTC.

The chain carries TRBV19 and TRBJ2-3, with a tentative D call TRBD1 (6 bases). The CDR3 extends over 15 amino acids. Germline lookup yields CDR1 LNHDA and CDR2 SQIVND (reference sequence). V shed 5 bases and J shed 4 bases, with 16 bases lying between them. Here the CDR3 reads CASSQGWNLADTQYF. The DNA for the CDR3 is TGTGCCAGTAGTCAGGGGTGGAACCTCGCAGATACGCAGTATTTT.

This clone was found once. The genes are TRBV27 and TRBJ2-4, with TRBD2 as a possible D gene (6 bases). Trimming shortened V by 5 bases and J by 0 bases, and 17 bases separated the two germline ends. The CDR3 is made up of 17 amino acids. Per germline, CDR1 MNHEY and CDR2 SMNVEV (reference sequence). This chain's CDR3 is CASSLQPGLLAKNIQYF. CDR3 coding DNA: TGTGCCAGCAGTCTACAACCGGGACTCCTAGCCAAAAACATTCAGTACTTC.

There are a few counts of this clone. V and J are TRBV5-6 and TRBJ1-5, with 11 bases matching TRBD1. V dropped 4 bases and J dropped 3; count of bases not matched to a gene: 3. In germline, CDR1 is SGHDT, CDR2 YYEEEE. The CDR3 spans 15 residues. CDR3 bases: TGTGCCAGCAGCGGGGACAGGGGGGACAATCAGCCCCAGCATTTT. It encodes CASSGDRGDNQPQHF.